This record looks at one T cell receptor beta chain sequence and its context. Antigen: not known. The data originate from a study of OX40 agonist ivuxolimab in advanced cancers. The germline V gene has CDR1 SGHAT and CDR2 FQNNGV. V lost 5 bases and J 2 bases, leaving 17 bases between the germline ends. The CDR3 length is 16 residues. Using immunoSEQ multiplex PCR, the repertoire was profiled, and TCRdb retains in-frame clones only, with some absent. The data contain tens of thousands of clones, 90% to 95% of them seen just once; the ten biggest clones take up approximately 25%. Regarding the study as a whole: The specificity for antigen of the expanded peripheral T cells was not determined.

This clonotype was obtained from an adult with an advanced solid tumor such as melanoma, head and neck, liver or kidney cancer. The genes are TRBV11-2 and TRBJ2-3; D tentatively fits TRBD1 or TRBD2 (6 bases each). The specimen comprised CD4+ or CD8+ T cells sorted from blood, sampled in a trial of the OX40 agonist ivuxolimab. This CDR3 reads CASSPWGAGVTDTQYF. In DNA form, the CDR3 reads TGTGCCAGCAGCCCCTGGGGGGCTGGCGTCACAGATACGCAGTATTTT.